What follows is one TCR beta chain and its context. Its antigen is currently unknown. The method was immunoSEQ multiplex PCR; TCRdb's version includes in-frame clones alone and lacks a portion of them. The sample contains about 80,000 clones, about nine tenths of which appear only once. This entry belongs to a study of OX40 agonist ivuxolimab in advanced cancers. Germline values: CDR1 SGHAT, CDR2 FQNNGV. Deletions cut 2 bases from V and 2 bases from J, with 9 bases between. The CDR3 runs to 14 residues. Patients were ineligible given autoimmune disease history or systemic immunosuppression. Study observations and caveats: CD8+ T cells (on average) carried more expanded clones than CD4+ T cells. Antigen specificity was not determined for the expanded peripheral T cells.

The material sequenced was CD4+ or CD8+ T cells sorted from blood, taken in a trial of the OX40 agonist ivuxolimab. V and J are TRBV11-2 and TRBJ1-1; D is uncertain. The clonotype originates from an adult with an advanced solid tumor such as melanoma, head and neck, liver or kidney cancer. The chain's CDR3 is CASSLTRTNTEAFF. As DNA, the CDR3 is TGTGCCAGCAGCTTAACCCGGACCAACACTGAAGCTTTCTTT. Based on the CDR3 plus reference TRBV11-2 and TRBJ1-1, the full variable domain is EAGVAQSPRYKIIEKRQSVAFWCNPISGHATLYWYQQILGQGPKLLIQFQNNGVVDDSQLPKDRFSAERLKGVDSTLKIQPAKLEDSAVYLCASSLTRTNTEAFFGQGTRLTVV.